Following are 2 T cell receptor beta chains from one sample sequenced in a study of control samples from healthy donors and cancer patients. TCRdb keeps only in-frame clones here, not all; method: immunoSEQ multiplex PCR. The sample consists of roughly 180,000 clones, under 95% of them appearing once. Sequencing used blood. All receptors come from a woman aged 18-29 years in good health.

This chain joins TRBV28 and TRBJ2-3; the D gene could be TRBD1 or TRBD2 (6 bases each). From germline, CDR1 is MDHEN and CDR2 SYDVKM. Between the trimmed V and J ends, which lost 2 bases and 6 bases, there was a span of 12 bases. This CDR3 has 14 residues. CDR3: CASSLGGGGDTQYF. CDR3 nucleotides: TGTGCCAGCAGTTTAGGCGGAGGGGGGGATACGCAGTATTTT.

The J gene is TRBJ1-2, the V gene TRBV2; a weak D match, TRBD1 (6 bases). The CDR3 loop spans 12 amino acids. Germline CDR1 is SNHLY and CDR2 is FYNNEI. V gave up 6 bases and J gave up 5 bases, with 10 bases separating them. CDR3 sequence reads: CASRTGVYGYTF. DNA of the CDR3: TGTGCCAGCAGGACAGGAGTTTATGGCTACACCTTC.